This T cell receptor beta chain was retrieved from a study of cytotoxic CD8 clonotypes in ibrutinib-treated CLL. Study results and caveats: At the start, clonality exceeded age-matched healthy donors and followed circulating CD8+ T-cell counts. The public clonotypes identified were infrequent and showed contraction or stability on treatment. At progression, clonality fell back toward baseline after rising at ibrutinib response.

From germline, CDR1 is MNHNY and CDR2 SVGAGI (reference sequence). V was shortened by 4 bases and J by 0 bases, with 8 bases between the two germline ends. The CDR3 length is 14 residues. The intended depth for sequencing was 1 in 200,000 to 1 in 1 million T cells. Sequencing was performed with immunoSEQ multiplex PCR; in TCRdb, only in-frame clones are kept and a portion is missing. The table includes around 97,000 clones, around 73% detected once. On this clone: Its cognate antigen is unknown.

The sample here was PBMCs, taken after 12 months of ibrutinib treatment. This chain connects TRBV6-6 to TRBJ2-3, with D possibly being TRBD1 or TRBD2 (5 bases each). The receptor's source is a human donor with chronic lymphocytic leukemia. The CDR3 region is CASSWDPSTDTQYF. In nucleotides, the CDR3 is TGTGCCAGCAGTTGGGACCCTAGCACAGATACGCAGTATTTT.